This TCR beta chain derives from a study of cytomegalovirus exposure and HLA in healthy donors. Findings and limits, study-wide: Because they were indistinguishable, some V segments, including TRBV6-2 and TRBV6-3, were excluded. Associated with cytomegalovirus, according to the listing, were 150 to 200 TCR beta chains.

The PCR contained 60 Vbeta and 13 Jbeta primers. The assay was immunoSEQ multiplex PCR, and TCRdb's table has in-frame clones only and misses some. The sample totals under 75,000 clones; its top ten clones hold around 2.4%. Germline-derived CDR1 and CDR2 are MRHNA and SNTAGT. V gave up 5 bases and J gave up 1 base; unmatched junction bases: 3. The CDR3 runs 15 residues. On this clone itself: Its cognate antigen is unknown.

The receptor's source is a female donor in good health and CMV-seropositive. The genes are TRBV6-4 and TRBJ2-2, with 8 bases aligning to TRBD1. Sequenced sample: PBMCs. CDR3 nucleotide sequence: TGTGCCAGCAGTCCTGGGACAGGGAACACCGGGGAGCTGTTTTTT. Amino acid sequence: CASSPGTGNTGELFF.